Here is one T cell receptor (beta chain) with its context. In its sample, this clone was seen once. There is no known antigen for this receptor. Base-call qualities are not available, and no considerably larger clone is one nucleotide away. This entry belongs to a study of shared clonotypes between healthy human individuals (dated by TCRdb to about 2020). The study in broad terms: Three men and a couple of women, aged 18 to 49 years, made up the cohort. For each donor, CD4 naive and CD4 memory were each given three plates, CD8 naive was given two plates, and CD8 memory was given one plate. The study deeply sequenced blood TCR repertoires of about five healthy adults to estimate repertoire size and the extent of clonotype sharing between individuals. To increase sequencing depth and limit assay-specific biases, TCR repertoire library preparation and sequencing were carried out by different laboratories using diverse techniques. Per donor, leukapheresis produced somewhere between about 0.85 and 8.9 billion PBMCs.

Study-wide conclusions, independent of this receptor: Only blood was sampled, and tissue TCR repertoires likely differ from those in blood. Higher generation probabilities were observed for clonotypes shared by all four sorted-subset donors than for non-shared clonotypes. Rarefaction of sorted-subset datasets indicated incomplete sequencing despite the large sequencing depth. The genetic and exposure-history diversity represented was limited by the small number of donors. Naive subsets generally had larger estimated clonotype richness than memory subsets. When a handful of donors were compared, the shared fraction of clonotypes was about 5.4% for naive CD4, about 4% for naive CD8, 2.3% for memory CD4, and 0.4% for memory CD8. Based on pairwise subsampling, the degree of clonotype sharing among donors was expected to be affected by sequencing depth.

Donors were healthy HIV-negative adults with no recently reported acute infections or vaccinations. Every donor was a Caucasian adult residing in Nashville, Tennessee, USA. Magnetic negative selection was used to enrich CD4+ T cells, after which naive cells were positively selected on CD45RA and the negative fraction became the memory subset. Blood was collected by leukapheresis, and PBMCs were isolated by Ficoll-Histopaque density gradient centrifugation and then cryopreserved in liquid nitrogen vapor phase. Purity and quantity of every magnetically sorted T cell population were checked by analytical flow cytometry. From each sorted fraction, genomic DNA was isolated and quantified by UV absorbance on a Nanodrop 2000c. Using the deep immunoSEQ assay, multiplex PCR amplified TCR CDR3 regions from genomic DNA. Extracted genomic DNA from each cell subset was distributed evenly across all wells of several immunoSEQ 96-well plates, and each plate was treated as a replicate. Each replicate PCR for sorted subsets received about 210 ng genomic DNA, equal to 30,000 or so T cell genomes. The purified libraries were quantified using a Qubit 3.0 fluorometer, sized with a Bioanalyzer 2100, and then quantified again using the KAPA Library Quantification kit. Every immunoSEQ 96-well plate was sequenced on a separate single-read 150-cycle Illumina NextSeq 550 flow cell. On the authors' methods: Because the immunoSEQ output included only junctional sequences and no quality scores, the filtering could not be the same as the filtering used for full-length reads. To assign V/J genes and CDR3, sequences were annotated against IMGT germline references using PyIR, a Python wrapper for IgBLAST v1.9. Reads with weak V/J assignments (E-value above 1e-6), missing CDR3, stop codons, out-of-frame junctions, or ambiguous translated residues were removed. V3J clonotypes were defined as sequences sharing the same inferred V gene, J gene, and CDR3 amino acid sequence. The percentage overlap between two repertoires was calculated by dividing the number of shared unique clonotypes by the size of the smaller repertoire. Richness of each repertoire was evaluated using RTK rarefaction, the Chao1 estimator, and Recon v2.1 estimates of unobserved clonotypes. Generation probabilities were computed with OLGA for all TCRbeta clonotypes obtained by the gDNA method from four donors. This is the immuneACCESS table as TCRdb keeps it, with only in-frame sequences that have V and J called. A part of the clones is gone; compared with another copy, unresolved V genes explain less than half, and the rest is unexplained. V and J calls and clone size are copied from that table; D and trimming were computed from the DNA. The sample has about 710,000 clones on record, 55% to 75% of them singletons. The top ten constitute approximately 1.7% of the sample.

Germline trimming: 1 base from V, 3 bases from J; junction bases outside gene matches: 4. Taken from the germline V gene (reference sequence), the CDR1 and CDR2 loops are SEHNR and FQNEAQ. The CDR3 has 15 amino acids, counting the end cysteine and phenylalanine. Only the CDR3 DNA is retained, 45 bases long and in frame from the first base. Sequencing was done on a sample of memory CD4+ T cells sorted from blood. The cell subset or site label, read with the paper, signifies: CD45RA-negative fraction. The clonotype was recovered from a woman aged 30 to 39 in good health. Recombination linked TRBV7-9 to TRBJ2-7, and TRBD2 aligns with 9 junction nucleotides. The sequenced DNA is TGTGCCAGCAGCTTAGTCCCTAGCGGGGTCTACGAGCAGTACTTC. This is translated as CASSLVPSGVYEQYF.